This T cell receptor beta chain was captured by sequencing in a study of radiotherapy plus CTLA-4 blockade in lung cancer. Data came from immunoSEQ multiplex PCR; TCRdb stores just in-frame clones and leaves some out. This table has approximately 46,000 clones, 85% appearing once. Notes on the study in general: Subsequent to radiotherapy plus ipilimumab, tumor-derived TCR clones underwent expansion in blood.

Points on this clone: What it recognizes is unknown.

CTLA-4 blockade with ipilimumab, together with focal radiation, was given to patients with chemo-refractory metastatic non-small-cell lung cancer. The sequence came from a human donor with non-small cell lung cancer whose response to radiotherapy plus ipilimumab could not be evaluated. Sequenced material: peripheral blood, taken from a patient treated with radiotherapy plus ipilimumab.

The CDR3 coding sequence is TGTGCCAGCAGCCACGGGACAGGTCCCTACGAGCAGTACTTC. It translates to CASSHGTGPYEQYF. The V and J genes are TRBV14 and TRBJ2-7; 8 nucleotides line up with TRBD1. This CDR3 is built from 14 residues. V dropped 3 bases and J dropped 2; count of bases not matched to a gene: 3. In germline, CDR1 is SGHDN, CDR2 FVKESK.